What follows are 27 T cell receptor beta chains derived from one specimen sequenced in a study of neurological immune-mediated disorders. TCRdb re-called the 5' RACE reads through MiXCR, storing one row per CDR3 protein. This sample carries 50,000 to 70,000 distinct CDR3 sequences, about 10% of them seen once, and the ten largest clones take less than 8.5%. Described time point: longitudinal time-point 1 (baseline). Sequencing input: PBMCs. Every receptor here comes from a male donor with HTLV-1-associated myelopathy (HAM/TSP).

Turning to this clonotype: One end of the junction fails to match germline, which may point to a read error. This chain uses TRBV7-2 with TRBJ1-5; D is uncertain. Germline loops: CDR1 SGHTA, CDR2 FQGNSA. CDR3 length: 16 amino acids. The CDR3 here is CASSLYSTGNNQPQHF. The CDR3 DNA sequence: TGTGCCAGCAGCTTATACAGTACTGGGAACAATCAGCCACAGCATTTT.

This clonotype was seen at least ten times. This chain joins TRBV29-1 and TRBJ2-1; no firm D call. Germline CDR1 is SQVTM and CDR2 is ANQGSEA. Between the trimmed V and J ends, which lost 8 bases and 6 bases, there was a span of 20 bases. This CDR3 has 14 residues. CDR3 protein: CSCRGRANFNEQFF. As DNA, the CDR3 is TGCAGCTGCCGCGGAAGGGCAAATTTCAATGAGCAGTTCTTC.

This clonotype was picked up many times. V usage is TRBV28 and J usage is TRBJ1-4, with D maybe TRBD1 (6 bases). V lost 7 bases and J lost 6, with 18 bases in between. The CDR3 sequence is 15 residues long. CDR1 and CDR2 from the germline V gene are MDHEN and SYDVKM. The CDR3 sequence: CASTSPGGGDEKLFF. The CDR3 DNA reads TGTGCCAGCACCTCCCCCGGGGGCGGGGATGAAAAACTGTTTTTT.

The rearrangement uses TRBV29-1 and TRBJ2-1; perhaps TRBD2 as D (7 bases). V gave up 4 bases and J gave up 7 bases, with 14 bases separating them. The germline CDR1 and CDR2 sequences are SQVTM and ANQGSEA. This CDR3 spans 13 amino acids. The CDR3 region is CSVGGGARNEQFF. CDR3 sequence (DNA): TGCAGCGTTGGAGGGGGGGCCAGGAATGAGCAGTTCTTC.

At least ten counts were recorded for this clonotype. V gene TRBV10-3 combines with J gene TRBJ2-3, with a tentative D call TRBD1 (5 bases). V gave up 2 bases and J gave up 0 bases, with 6 bases separating them. The V gene's germline CDR1 is ENHRY and CDR2 SYGVKD. The CDR3 has 14 residues. CDR3 in amino acids: CAISEGASTDTQYF. The CDR3 nucleotides are TGTGCCATCAGTGAGGGGGCTAGCACAGATACGCAGTATTTT.

This clonotype appeared many times. The rearrangement joins TRBV7-2 to TRBJ2-7, with D possibly being TRBD1 (7 bases). Germline CDR1 SGHTA, CDR2 FQGNSA. This CDR3 contains 13 residues. V was cut by 5 bases and J by 6 bases, with 14 bases left in between. The CDR3 loop is CASSAQGGSEQYF. The CDR3 DNA is TGTGCCAGCAGCGCGCAGGGGGGTTCCGAGCAGTACTTC.

This clonotype was observed many times. The gene calls are TRBV5-1 and TRBJ2-3, with D unclear. The V end lost 4 bases, the J end lost 1 base, and 7 bases lay between the germline ends. CDR1 is SGHRS, CDR2 YFSETQ, per germline. This CDR3 is 13 amino acids long. The CDR3 loop is CASSTRGTDTQYF. As DNA, the CDR3 is TGCGCCAGCAGCACCCGGGGCACAGATACGCAGTATTTT.

This clonotype was recorded many times. This rearrangement joins TRBV18 to TRBJ2-5; D call uncertain. Trimming took 2 bases from V and 7 from J, leaving 11 bases between them. Germline V gives CDR1 KGHSH, CDR2 LQKENI. The CDR3 is 13 residues long. Here the CDR3 reads CASSPTYPGTQYF. The DNA of the CDR3 is TGTGCCAGCTCACCAACGTACCCCGGGACCCAGTACTTC.

The rearrangement joins TRBV6-1 to TRBJ2-1; D gene ambiguous. Trimming left V 3 bases short and J 0 bases short, with 9 bases between. The CDR3 is 15 amino acids. Per germline, CDR1 MNHNS and CDR2 SASEGT. In DNA form, the CDR3 reads TGTGCCAGCAGTGACGGCGCCCACTCCTACAATGAGCAGTTCTTC. Protein sequence: CASSDGAHSYNEQFF.

This clonotype was detected many times. V is TRBV5-1 and J is TRBJ1-4; 9 bases are a match to TRBD1. After removal of 1 base from V and 8 bases from J, the junction contained 9 bases not matched to a gene. The CDR3 is made up of 16 amino acids. CDR1 is SGHRS and CDR2 is YFSETQ in the germline V gene. CDR3 in amino acids: CASSLRPQGALEKLFF. The DNA of the CDR3 is TGCGCCAGCAGCTTGAGGCCACAGGGGGCGTTAGAAAAACTGTTTTTT. Filled out from reference TRBV5-1 and TRBJ1-4, the complete variable domain reads KAGVTQTPRYLIKTRGQQVTLSCSPISGHRSVSWYQQTPGQGLQFLFEYFSETQRNKGNFPGRFSGRQFSNSRSEMNVSTLELGDSALYLCASSLRPQGALEKLFFGSGTQLSVL.

The rearrangement links TRBV29-1 to TRBJ2-5; perhaps TRBD1 as D (6 bases). The CDR3 is 13 residues long. The germline V and J ends were trimmed by 7 bases and 4 bases, with 16 bases remaining between them. Per germline, CDR1 SQVTM and CDR2 ANQGSEA. The CDR3 here is CSATRGGGETQYF. CDR3 sequence (DNA): TGCAGCGCGACGAGAGGGGGTGGAGAGACCCAGTACTTC.

The chain joins TRBV7-2 to TRBJ2-7, with 7 bases matching TRBD1. The V segment lost 2 bases and the J segment 6 bases; nucleotides outside the gene matches: 10. CDR1 and CDR2 (germline): SGHTA, FQGNSA. CDR3 length: 15 amino acids. This chain's CDR3 is CASSLFEGALSEQYF. CDR3 DNA: TGTGCCAGCAGCTTATTTGAGGGGGCTCTATCCGAGCAGTACTTC.

This CDR3 is CASSSGGGVGKPQHF. The DNA for the CDR3 is TGTGCCAGCAGTTCCGGTGGGGGGGTGGGTAAACCCCAGCATTTT. The chain employs TRBV28 and TRBJ1-5; TRBD1 might be the D (5 bases). CDR3 length equals 15 residues. V was shortened by 4 bases and J by 10 bases, with 20 bases between the two germline ends. Germline V gene lookup returns CDR1 MDHEN and CDR2 SYDVKM.

This clonotype was recorded at least ten times. The CDR3 sequence is CASSLEAGGSLDEQFF. Here the CDR3 DNA reads TGTGCCAGCAGCTTGGAGGCGGGGGGCAGCTTGGATGAGCAGTTCTTC. The V call is TRBV5-6, the J call TRBJ2-1, with 8 bases lining up with TRBD2. The CDR3 loop spans 16 amino acids. Germline V CDR1 and CDR2: SGHDT, YYEEEE. After removal of 0 bases from V and 8 bases from J, the junction contained 10 bases not matched to a gene.

This clonotype has a count of ten or more. This chain connects TRBV10-1 to TRBJ2-2; D not certain. Trimming removed 4 bases from V and 2 bases from J, with 8 bases in between. This CDR3 region has 14 residues. Germline CDR1 reads WNHNN; CDR2 reads SYGVQD (reference sequence). The CDR3: CASSASGNTGELFF. CDR3 nucleotide sequence: TGCGCCAGCAGTGCTTCCGGAAACACCGGGGAGCTGTTTTTT.

In this sample, this clonotype turned up many times. The V call is TRBV20-1, the J call TRBJ2-1; D may be TRBD1 (5 bases). CDR1 and CDR2 from the germline V gene are DFQATT and SNEGSKA (reference sequence). Between the trimmed V and J ends, which lost 1 base and 0 bases, there was a span of 16 bases. The CDR3 is 17 residues long. DNA for the CDR3: TGCAGTGCTAGAGGCGTATTCAGGGCCAGCTCCTACAATGAGCAGTTCTTC. Its protein product is CSARGVFRASSYNEQFF.

Turning to this clonotype: Its ends do not fully match the called genes, so a read error is possible. The chain employs TRBV10-3 and TRBJ2-7; possibly TRBD2 for D (5 bases). CDR3 length: 12 residues. The germline V gene has CDR1 ENHRY and CDR2 SYGVKD. The DNA of the CDR3 is TGTGCCATGTCCGGGGTTGACTACGATCAGTACTTC. Translation: CAMSGVDYDQYF.

This clonotype was seen ten or more times. This chain uses TRBV6-5 with TRBJ1-1; weak D call: TRBD1 (5 bases). V was trimmed by 5 bases and J by 1 base, leaving 11 bases between them. The CDR3 consists of 14 residues. From germline, CDR1 is MNHEY and CDR2 SVGAGI. CDR3 nucleotide sequence: TGTGCCAGCAGTCGGACAAAAGGGAACACTGAAGCTTTCTTT. Translating gives CASSRTKGNTEAFF.

This clonotype was counted ten times or more. The chain carries TRBV5-5 and TRBJ2-7; TRBD2 aligns across 7 bases. The J segment lost 4 bases and the V segment lost 1 base, leaving 5 bases of the junction unmatched. Germline V gene sequence: CDR1 SGHKS, CDR2 YYEKEE (reference sequence). This CDR3 has 14 residues. CDR3 sequence reads: CASSLMGRDYEQYF. CDR3 nucleotide sequence: TGTGCCAGCAGCTTGATGGGGAGGGATTACGAGCAGTACTTC.

This clonotype was counted many times. The genes are TRBV7-8 and TRBJ2-7; 7 bases match TRBD1. CDR1 and CDR2 (germline): SGHVS, FQNEAQ. V shed 3 bases and J 5 bases; nucleotides not matched to a gene: 10. The CDR3 is 15 residues long. Here the CDR3 reads CASSFSGTATHEQYF. The CDR3 bases are TGTGCCAGCAGCTTCTCCGGGACAGCGACCCACGAGCAGTACTTC. The full variable domain, with the rest looked up from reference TRBV7-8 and TRBJ2-7, is GAGVSQSPRYKVAKRGQDVALRCDPISGHVSLFWYQQALGQGPEFLTYFQNEAQLDKSGLPSDRFFAERPEGSVSTLKIQRTQQEDSAVYLCASSFSGTATHEQYFGPGTRLTVT.

This clonotype was detected ten times or more. V usage is TRBV3-1 and J usage is TRBJ1-2; no definite D call. CDR1 is LGHDT and CDR2 is YNNKEL in the germline V gene (reference sequence). The CDR3 extends over 12 amino acids. With 0 bases removed from V and 8 bases from J, the gap between germline ends came to 7 bases. CDR3 sequence (DNA): TGTGCCAGCAGCCAAGATACGGCGGGCTACACCTTC. This codes for CASSQDTAGYTF.

The sample holds many counts of this clonotype. CDR3 DNA: TGTGCCAGCAGTTGGACGGCAACAGGGGAATCCTACGAGCAGTACTTC. This encodes CASSWTATGESYEQYF. The chain joins TRBV27 to TRBJ2-7, with 7 nucleotides matching TRBD1. J lost 1 base, V lost 4 bases, and 10 bases had no gene match. The CDR3 loop spans 16 amino acids. Germline loops: CDR1 MNHEY, CDR2 SMNVEV (reference sequence).

This clonotype was counted between two and nine times. V gene TRBV20-1 combines with J gene TRBJ2-7; D ambiguous. This CDR3 has 15 residues. With 1 base removed from V and 5 bases from J, the gap between germline ends came to 18 bases. CDR1 is DFQATT, CDR2 SNEGSKA, per germline (reference sequence). As DNA, the CDR3 is TGCAGTGCTAGAGCCCTCTCTTTCGGGTGGGACGAGCAGTACTTC. Protein product: CSARALSFGWDEQYF.

This clonotype was observed many times. This rearrangement joins TRBV11-3 to TRBJ2-5; D is possibly TRBD1 (5 bases). Trimming cost V 5 bases and J 1 base, with 8 bases left between them. CDR1 SGHNT and CDR2 YENEEA come from the germline V gene. The CDR3 is 13 amino acids. The chain's CDR3 is CASSPTGQETQYF. DNA for the CDR3: TGTGCCAGCAGCCCAACAGGCCAAGAGACCCAGTACTTC.

This clonotype has a count of ten or more. The V gene is TRBV30, the J gene TRBJ2-2; 10 bases are shared with TRBD2. Germline CDR1 reads GTSNPN; CDR2 reads SVGIG (reference sequence). V lost 4 bases and J lost 0; bases outside the gene matches: 2. The length of the CDR3 is 15 residues. DNA for the CDR3: TGTGCCTGGAACAGCGGGGGGGCGAACACCGGGGAGCTGTTTTTT. Its protein is CAWNSGGANTGELFF.

With regard to this clonotype: This may come from a read error, since a much larger clone is one base off. This sequence joins TRBV12-3 or TRBV12-4 and TRBJ1-4; no clear D. The CDR3 is made up of 13 amino acids. CDR3 sequence reads: CVSSPPTREKLFF. CDR3 DNA sequence: TGTGTCAGCAGCCCCCCCACGCGCGAAAAACTGTTTTTT.

The CDR3 nucleotides are TGTGCCAGCAGCCCGGACAGTTTTGGTGAGCAGTTCTTC. Translation gives CASSPDSFGEQFF. J is TRBJ2-1 and V is TRBV7-8; D perhaps matches TRBD1 (6 bases). V was clipped by 5 bases and J by 9 bases, with 14 bases between them. Germline CDR1 reads SGHVS; CDR2 reads FQNEAQ. The CDR3 runs 13 residues.